One and the same sample provided the 28 T cell receptor beta chains below, sequenced in a study of shared clonotypes between healthy human individuals. The assay was immunoSEQ multiplex PCR, and TCRdb's table has in-frame clones only and misses some. The data contain 450,000 to 600,000 clones, 79% of them singletons. The sample was PBMCs. These receptors all stem from a woman aged 40-49 years in good health. Some clones in this sample may be carry-over from other donors' samples.

The chain uses TRBV29-1 and TRBJ2-2; no clear D. The germline V gene has CDR1 SQVTM and CDR2 ANQGSEA. The V end lost 5 bases, the J end lost 5 bases, and 12 bases lay between the germline ends. The CDR3 length is 13 residues. In DNA, the CDR3 is TGCAGCGTTCAGCGAGACGGTACCGGGGAGCTGTTTTTT. This sequence encodes CSVQRDGTGELFF.

The gene calls are TRBV19 and TRBJ2-1; a weak D match, TRBD2 (5 bases). The CDR3 length is 15 residues. Germline CDR1 and CDR2: LNHDA and SQIVND (reference sequence). The V and J ends lost 5 bases and 6 bases respectively, with 17 bases between them. This CDR3 is CASSRLLTTSNEQFF. CDR3 DNA: TGTGCCAGTAGTCGTCTCTTGACTACTAGCAATGAGCAGTTCTTC. The whole variable domain, remainder taken from reference TRBV19 and TRBJ2-1, is DGGITQSPKYLFRKEGQNVTLSCEQNLNHDAMYWYRQDPGQGLRLIYYSQIVNDFQKGDIAEGYSVSREKKESFPLTVTSAQKNPTAFYLCASSRLLTTSNEQFFGPGTRLTVL.

This rearrangement joins TRBV5-1 to TRBJ2-1; 9 nucleotides line up with TRBD2. The germline V gene encodes CDR1 SGHRS and CDR2 YFSETQ. The length of the CDR3 is 17 residues. J gave up 2 bases and V 0 bases, and 6 bases lay outside the gene matches. The CDR3 region is CASSLDGAGGPYNEQFF. The CDR3 DNA is TGCGCCAGCAGCTTGGACGGTGCGGGAGGGCCCTACAATGAGCAGTTCTTC.

Remarks on this clone: One base away lies a much larger clone, so this may be a sequencing read error. The same CDR3 also results from other DNA sequences found in this sample. The gene calls are TRBV6-6 and TRBJ2-7; D unresolved. From germline, CDR1 is MNHNY and CDR2 SVGAGI (reference sequence). Trimming shortened V by 5 bases and J by 1 base, and 3 bases separated the two germline ends. The CDR3 spans 11 residues. CDR3: CASSPSYEQYF. The CDR3, as DNA: TGTGCCAGCAGTCCATCCTACGAGCAGTACTTC.

The rearrangement joins TRBV9 to TRBJ2-4; D unclear. V lost 1 base and J lost 8, with 13 bases in between. In germline, CDR1 is SGDLS, CDR2 YYNGEE. The CDR3 contains 14 residues. Written as DNA, the CDR3 is TGTGCCAGCAGCGTAACTACCGGACCGGACATTCAGTACTTC. Protein sequence: CASSVTTGPDIQYF. Variable domain in full (rest from reference TRBV9 and TRBJ2-4): DSGVTQTPKHLITATGQRVTLRCSPRSGDLSVYWYQQSLDQGLQFLIQYYNGEERAKGNILERFSAQQFPDLHSELNLSSLELGDSALYFCASSVTTGPDIQYFGAGTRLSVL.

The V gene is TRBV27, the J gene TRBJ2-1, with D perhaps TRBD2 (5 bases). Trimming took off 6 bases at V and 3 bases at J, with 12 bases between the two ends. The CDR3 is 14 amino acids. Germline values: CDR1 MNHEY, CDR2 SMNVEV (reference sequence). CDR3 sequence (DNA): TGTGCCAGCAGGCCCTTAGCGATCTACAATGAGCAGTTCTTC. It translates to CASRPLAIYNEQFF.

This chain connects TRBV27 to TRBJ1-5, with TRBD1 as a possible D gene (6 bases). V shed 5 bases and J shed 7 bases, with 12 bases lying between them. Germline assignment: CDR1 MNHEY and CDR2 SMNVEV (reference sequence). The CDR3 loop spans 13 amino acids. CDR3 amino acids: CASSDRPTQPQHF. The CDR3, as DNA: TGTGCCAGCAGTGACAGGCCCACCCAGCCCCAGCATTTT.

The V gene is TRBV5-1, the J gene TRBJ1-3, with unresolved D. Between the trimmed V and J ends, which lost 0 bases and 3 bases, there was a span of 13 bases. CDR1 is SGHRS and CDR2 is YFSETQ in the germline V gene. This CDR3 has 16 amino acids. CDR3 bases: TGCGCCAGCAGCTTGGTGGCAGGAAGAAATGGAAACACCATATATTTT. As protein: CASSLVAGRNGNTIYF.

This clone was observed a handful of times. The V gene is TRBV4-3, the J gene TRBJ2-7; 7 bases align to TRBD1. The germline gives CDR1 LGHNA, CDR2 YSLEER. V dropped 3 bases and J dropped 1; count of bases not matched to a gene: 3. The CDR3 extends over 14 amino acids. CDR3 sequence reads: CASSHLTGSYEQYF. CDR3 DNA sequence: TGCGCCAGCAGCCACCTGACAGGGTCCTACGAGCAGTACTTC.

The gene calls are TRBV19 and TRBJ2-7; weak D call: TRBD2 (7 bases). Germline V gene data show CDR1 as LNHDA and CDR2 as SQIVND (reference sequence). V dropped 5 bases and J dropped 3 bases, with 17 bases sitting between them. This CDR3 is 15 amino acids long. Here the CDR3 reads CASSLSAGAIYEQYF. CDR3 nucleotide sequence: TGTGCCAGTAGTCTATCGGCGGGGGCGATCTACGAGCAGTACTTC.

The V and J genes are TRBV6-1 and TRBJ2-2; 8 bases map to TRBD1. The CDR3 is 13 residues long. The V gene end was trimmed by 8 bases and the J gene end by 5 bases; junction bases not matched to a gene: 4. Germline V gene data show CDR1 as MNHNS and CDR2 as SASEGT. CDR3 nucleotides: TGTGCCAGCGGACAGGGCAAAACCGGGGAGCTGTTTTTT. Translated: CASGQGKTGELFF.

A note on this clone: Other DNA sequences in the same sample also yield this CDR3. The chain has TRBV9 and TRBJ2-1; 7 nucleotides agree with TRBD1. This CDR3 is built from 15 residues. The germline gives CDR1 SGDLS, CDR2 YYNGEE. Losses at the gene ends were 0 bases for V and 0 bases for J; bases not matched to a gene: 0. The CDR3 sequence: CASSVDRGSYNEQFF. CDR3 in DNA: TGTGCCAGCAGCGTAGACAGGGGCTCCTACAATGAGCAGTTCTTC.

V gene TRBV28 combines with J gene TRBJ2-7; D possibly corresponds to TRBD1 (7 bases). Deletions cut 2 bases from V and 4 bases from J, with 15 bases between. The length of the CDR3 is 15 residues. Germline CDR1 reads MDHEN; CDR2 reads SYDVKM. The CDR3 sequence is CASSLGGTVAYEQYF. The CDR3 nucleotides read TGTGCCAGCAGTTTAGGAGGGACAGTCGCATACGAGCAGTACTTC.

A few counts support this clone. This chain joins TRBV28 and TRBJ1-2, with TRBD1 matching over 10 bases. Germline CDR1 reads MDHEN; CDR2 reads SYDVKM. This CDR3 region has 15 residues. V gave up 6 bases and J gave up 5 bases; unmatched junction bases: 9. CDR3 sequence reads: CASRSNAGQGYGYTF. The CDR3 bases are TGTGCCAGCAGATCCAACGCGGGACAGGGGTATGGCTACACCTTC.

The rearrangement links TRBV28 to TRBJ2-7; 9 bases are shared with TRBD1. Losses at the gene ends were 3 bases for V and 3 bases for J; bases not matched to a gene: 9. Germline loops: CDR1 MDHEN, CDR2 SYDVKM. The CDR3 covers 16 residues. CDR3 in DNA: TGTGCCAGCAGTTTGTATACAGGGGGCGCATTCTACGAGCAGTACTTC. Translating it yields CASSLYTGGAFYEQYF.

The rearrangement uses TRBV5-1 and TRBJ2-3; 12 bases are shared with TRBD2. Germline-derived CDR1 and CDR2 are SGHRS and YFSETQ. The CDR3 loop spans 17 amino acids. V lost 3 bases to trimming and J lost 2 bases; unmatched junction nucleotides: 7. The CDR3 coding sequence is TGCGCCAGCAGCTGGACTAGCGGGGACTCGGCCACAGATACGCAGTATTTT. It specifies CASSWTSGDSATDTQYF.

The chain links TRBV5-8 to TRBJ2-5, with D unresolved. With 2 bases removed from V and 5 bases from J, the gap between germline ends came to 13 bases. CDR3 length equals 14 residues. CDR1 SGHTS and CDR2 YDEGEE come from the germline V gene. The DNA of the CDR3 is TGTGCCAGCAGCTTTTTAATAGCTGGGGAGACCCAGTACTTC. Translation gives CASSFLIAGETQYF.

This rearrangement joins TRBV5-5 to TRBJ2-1; D uncertain. The germline CDR1 and CDR2 sequences are SGHKS and YYEKEE (reference sequence). The V end was cut by 1 base, the J end by 2 bases, with 10 bases between. CDR3 size: 15 residues. Written as DNA, the CDR3 is TGTGCCAGCAGCTTGTCTGAGTGGGCCTACAATGAGCAGTTCTTC. Translation gives CASSLSEWAYNEQFF.

The V and J genes are TRBV2 and TRBJ2-7; tentatively, D is TRBD2 (6 bases). CDR1 and CDR2 (germline): SNHLY, FYNNEI. Trimming pared 2 bases from V and 3 bases from J, leaving 14 bases between. The CDR3 extends over 15 amino acids. DNA of the CDR3: TGTGCCAGCAGTGAAAGGGTTGGAGGGGTCTACGAGCAGTACTTC. It is translated as CASSERVGGVYEQYF.

The chain has TRBV27 and TRBJ2-3, with 11 bases aligning to TRBD2. Germline V gene data show CDR1 as MNHEY and CDR2 as SMNVEV (reference sequence). Trimming at V came to 5 bases and at J to 2 bases, leaving 9 bases not matched to a gene. The CDR3 has 17 residues. The CDR3 DNA follows: TGTGCCAGCAGTCCGAGACTAGCGGGATCTCCCACAGATACGCAGTATTTT. Residues: CASSPRLAGSPTDTQYF.

The rearrangement uses TRBV4-3 and TRBJ1-2; D unresolved. The CDR3 has 15 amino acids. In germline, CDR1 is LGHNA, CDR2 YSLEER. Trimming removed 1 base at V and 4 bases at J, with 13 bases between. The CDR3 region has the DNA TGCGCCAGCAGCCAAGGGGTTGCAGCCCTCTATGGCTACACCTTC. Encoded protein: CASSQGVAALYGYTF.

The V gene is TRBV4-3, the J gene TRBJ2-6, with TRBD2 matching 7 bases. The V and J ends lost 2 bases and 4 bases, in that order; junction bases with no gene match: 11. CDR1 is LGHNA, CDR2 YSLEER, per germline. The CDR3 length is 18 residues. CDR3: CASSQQSVGGTGANVLTF. The CDR3 DNA sequence: TGCGCCAGCAGCCAACAAAGCGTGGGGGGGACCGGGGCCAACGTCCTGACTTTC.

This rearrangement joins TRBV10-3 to TRBJ2-2; 13 nucleotides match TRBD2. The J segment lost 2 bases and the V segment lost 7 bases, leaving 7 bases of the junction unmatched. Germline V gene lookup returns CDR1 ENHRY and CDR2 SYGVKD. This CDR3 region has 17 residues. The CDR3 region is CAINPGLAGPNTGELFF. In DNA, the CDR3 is TGTGCCATCAACCCGGGACTAGCGGGACCAAACACCGGGGAGCTGTTTTTT.

The chain combines TRBV15 with TRBJ2-3; D unclear. Germline V gene lookup returns CDR1 LNHNV and CDR2 YYDKDF (reference sequence). Between the trimmed V and J ends, which lost 0 bases and 6 bases, there was a span of 7 bases. The CDR3 has 13 amino acids. The CDR3 here is CATSREQLDTQYF. The CDR3 DNA reads TGTGCCACCAGCAGAGAACAGTTGGATACGCAGTATTTT.

The V and J genes are TRBV5-1 and TRBJ2-7; TRBD1 matches at 10 bases. V gave up 5 bases and J gave up 6 bases; unmatched junction bases: 11. This CDR3 comprises 15 residues. Germline V gives CDR1 SGHRS, CDR2 YFSETQ. The CDR3 DNA reads as TGCGCCAGCAGACCCATTCCGGGACAGGGGAGCGAGCAGTACTTC. This encodes CASRPIPGQGSEQYF.

The J gene is TRBJ2-7, the V gene TRBV5-1, with D perhaps TRBD2 (7 bases). The V gene's germline CDR1 is SGHRS and CDR2 YFSETQ. V was pared by 4 bases and J by 2 bases, with 16 bases between. CDR3 length equals 15 residues. The CDR3 bases are TGCGCCAGCAGCCTAGTCGGGGGGCGGACCTACGAGCAGTACTTC. Translation: CASSLVGGRTYEQYF.

This sequence joins TRBV6-1 and TRBJ2-7, with 9 bases lining up with TRBD2. V shed 2 bases, J shed 5 bases, and the junction held 4 bases outside the gene matches. Germline V lookup: CDR1 MNHNS, CDR2 SASEGT. The CDR3 loop spans 14 amino acids. The CDR3 bases are TGTGCCAGCAGTGAAATTAGCGGGAGCCACGAGCAGTACTTC. Its protein is CASSEISGSHEQYF.

This clone was picked up a small number of times. This sequence joins TRBV9 and TRBJ2-5; TRBD1 might be the D (5 bases). Germline values: CDR1 SGDLS, CDR2 YYNGEE. V gave up 4 bases and J gave up 1 base, with 8 bases separating them. This CDR3 spans 13 amino acids. In nucleotides, the CDR3 is TGTGCCAGCAGCTCAGGGATCCAAGAGACCCAGTACTTC. It yields the protein CASSSGIQETQYF.